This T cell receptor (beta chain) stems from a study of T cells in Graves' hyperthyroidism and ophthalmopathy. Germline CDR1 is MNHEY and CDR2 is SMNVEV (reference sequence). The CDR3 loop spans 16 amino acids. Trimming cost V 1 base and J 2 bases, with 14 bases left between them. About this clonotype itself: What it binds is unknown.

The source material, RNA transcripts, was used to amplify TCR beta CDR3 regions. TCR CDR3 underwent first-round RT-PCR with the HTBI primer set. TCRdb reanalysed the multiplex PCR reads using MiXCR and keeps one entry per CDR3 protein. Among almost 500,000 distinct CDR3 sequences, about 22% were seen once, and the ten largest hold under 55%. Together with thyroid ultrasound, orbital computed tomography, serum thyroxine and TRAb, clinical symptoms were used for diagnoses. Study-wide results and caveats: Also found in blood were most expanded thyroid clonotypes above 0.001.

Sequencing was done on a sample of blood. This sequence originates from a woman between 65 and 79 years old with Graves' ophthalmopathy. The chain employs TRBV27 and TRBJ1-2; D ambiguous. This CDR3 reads CASSLLPTVSNYGYTF. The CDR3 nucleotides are TGTGCCAGCAGTTTATTACCCACGGTATCGAACTATGGCTACACCTTC.